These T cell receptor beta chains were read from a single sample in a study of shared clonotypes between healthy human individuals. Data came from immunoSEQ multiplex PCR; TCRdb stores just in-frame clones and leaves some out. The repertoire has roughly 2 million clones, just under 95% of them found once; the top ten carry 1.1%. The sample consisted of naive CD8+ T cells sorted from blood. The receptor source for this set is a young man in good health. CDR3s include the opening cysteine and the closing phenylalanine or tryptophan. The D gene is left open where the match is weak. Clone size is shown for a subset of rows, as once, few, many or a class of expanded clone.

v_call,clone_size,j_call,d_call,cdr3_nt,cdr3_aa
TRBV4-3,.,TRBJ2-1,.,TGCGCCAGCAGTCCTAGTGGGTGGGACAATGAGCAGTTCTTC,CASSPSGWDNEQFF
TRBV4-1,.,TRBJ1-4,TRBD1,TGCGCCAGCAGCCATTTCGCAGGGGGCTCGGTTGAAAAACTGTTTTTT,CASSHFAGGSVEKLFF
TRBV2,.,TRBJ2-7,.,TGTGCCAGCAGTGAATGGGGTGGAAGTGACGAGCAGTACTTC,CASSEWGGSDEQYF
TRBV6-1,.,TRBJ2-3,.,TGTGCCAGCAGTGAAGCGCTTACCCAGGGAAGGGGAAGCACAGATACGCAGTATTTT,CASSEALTQGRGSTDTQYF
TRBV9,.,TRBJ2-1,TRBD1,TGTGCCAGCAGCGCCGAGGCGGTGGACAGGACGGATGAGCAGTTCTTC,CASSAEAVDRTDEQFF
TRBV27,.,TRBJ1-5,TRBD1,TGTGCCAGCAGTATGACAGGGTTCGGGCCCCAGCATTTT,CASSMTGFGPQHF
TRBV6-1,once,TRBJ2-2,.,TGTGCCAGCTCCCTCGGCTACACCGGGGAGCTGTTTTTT,CASSLGYTGELFF
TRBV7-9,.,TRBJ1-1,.,TGTGCCAGCAGCTTCCCGGGGGGCGGTAGGTCTGAAGCTTTCTTT,CASSFPGGGRSEAFF
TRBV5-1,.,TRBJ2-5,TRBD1,TGCGCCAGCAGCTTGTGGGACAGGGCTCAAGAGACCCAGTACTTC,CASSLWDRAQETQYF
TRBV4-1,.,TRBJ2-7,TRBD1,TGCGCCAGCAGCCAATTAGAGGGGGCAAACTCCTACGAGCAGTACTTC,CASSQLEGANSYEQYF
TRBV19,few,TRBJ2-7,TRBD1,TGTGCCAGTAGTTTGGGACAGACCTACGAGCAGTACTTC,CASSLGQTYEQYF
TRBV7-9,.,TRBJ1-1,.,TGTGCCAGCAGCTTACTGGGTCCTGAAGCTTTCTTT,CASSLLGPEAFF
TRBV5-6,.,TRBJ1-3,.,TGTGCCAGCACAAGTTTTCCACAGGGCTCTGGAAACACCATATATTTT,CASTSFPQGSGNTIYF
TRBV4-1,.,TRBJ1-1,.,TGCGCCAGCAGCCAAGGGACAGCGGGGAACACTGAAGCTTTCTTT,CASSQGTAGNTEAFF
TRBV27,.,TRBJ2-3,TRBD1,TGTGCCAGCAGCGAAGTTGGGACAGGGGGCCCAGATACGCAGTATTTT,CASSEVGTGGPDTQYF
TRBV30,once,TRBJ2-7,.,TGTGCCTGGAGTAGCGCGAGCTCCTACGAGCAGTACTTC,CAWSSASSYEQYF
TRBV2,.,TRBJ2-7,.,TGTGCCAGCTATCCTAAGGGGTTTCTCTACGAGCAGTACTTC,CASYPKGFLYEQYF
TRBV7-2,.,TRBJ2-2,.,TGTGCCAGCAGCGCTGGGGGCACCGGGGAGCTGTTTTTT,CASSAGGTGELFF
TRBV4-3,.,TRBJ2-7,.,TGCGCCAGCAGCCAAGATCTCAGTAGCTACGAGCAGTACTTC,CASSQDLSSYEQYF
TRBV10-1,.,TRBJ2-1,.,TGCGCCAGCAGCGATGGCCCCAATGAGCAGTTCTTC,CASSDGPNEQFF
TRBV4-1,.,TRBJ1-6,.,TGCGCCAGCAGCCCGGCCTATGAGGAGAATTCACCCCTCCACTTT,CASSPAYEENSPLHF
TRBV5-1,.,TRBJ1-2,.,TGCGCCAGCAGCTTGCGAGGGTTTGGCTACACCTTC,CASSLRGFGYTF
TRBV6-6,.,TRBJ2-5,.,TGTGCCAGCAGTTACACCGGGGTCCAAGAGACCCAGTACTTC,CASSYTGVQETQYF
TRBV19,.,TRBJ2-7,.,TGTGCCAGTAGTATCTCAGGGACAATCTACGAGCAGTACTTC,CASSISGTIYEQYF
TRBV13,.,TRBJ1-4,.,TGTGCCAGCAGCCCAAGGGGGGTCAGGGGAGAAAAACTGTTTTTT,CASSPRGVRGEKLFF
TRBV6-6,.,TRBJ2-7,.,TGTGCCAGCAGCCCCGACTGGGGTCGAGAGCAGTACTTC,CASSPDWGREQYF
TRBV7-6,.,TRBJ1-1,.,TGTGCCAGCAGCTTAGGGAGCTCGTGGAGCACTGAAGCTTTCTTT,CASSLGSSWSTEAFF
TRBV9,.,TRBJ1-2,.,TGTGCCAGCAGCACCGGGGACGGAACTAACTATGGCTACACCTTC,CASSTGDGTNYGYTF
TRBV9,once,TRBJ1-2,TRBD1,TGTGCCAGCAGTCCTCCGGGACAGGGGATGTATGGCTACACCTTC,CASSPPGQGMYGYTF
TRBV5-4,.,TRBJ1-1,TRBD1,TGTGCCAGCAGCTTGGGACAGGGGGGCACTGAAGCTTTCTTT,CASSLGQGGTEAFF
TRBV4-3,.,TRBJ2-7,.,TGCGCCAGCAGTCTCGCTAGCTCTAGCTCCTACGAGCAGTACTTC,CASSLASSSSYEQYF
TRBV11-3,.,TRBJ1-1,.,TGTGCCAGCAGCTTAGAGCAAAACGTGAGGTTTGCTGAAGCTTTCTTT,CASSLEQNVRFAEAFF
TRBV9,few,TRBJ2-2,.,TGTGCCAGCAGCGTTGGCACCGGGGAGCTGTTTTTT,CASSVGTGELFF
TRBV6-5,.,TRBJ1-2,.,TGTGCCAGCAGTTACTACGAAGCTGTCTCGGGATCCTACACCTTC,CASSYYEAVSGSYTF
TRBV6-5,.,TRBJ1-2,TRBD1,TGTGCCAGCAGTGGACAGGCGGCAGTCGGCTACACCTTC,CASSGQAAVGYTF
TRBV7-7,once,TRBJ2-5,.,TGTGCTAGCAGCTTAGAGGCAGGGGCCGAGACCCAGTACTTC,CASSLEAGAETQYF
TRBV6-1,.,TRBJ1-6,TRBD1,TGTGCCAGCAGCGAGAGAGGCAGGGGGCGGACACCCCTCCACTTT,CASSERGRGRTPLHF
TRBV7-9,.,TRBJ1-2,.,TGTGCCAGCAGCCTGGGGGGGACGGAAGGTAGAGGCTACACCTTC,CASSLGGTEGRGYTF
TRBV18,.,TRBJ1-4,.,TGTGCCAGCTCACCACTCCGGGACATTAATGAAAAACTGTTTTTT,CASSPLRDINEKLFF
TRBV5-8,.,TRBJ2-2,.,TGTGCCAGCAGCTTGGTATTCGGTCAGATGAGGAACACCGGGGAGCTGTTTTTT,CASSLVFGQMRNTGELFF
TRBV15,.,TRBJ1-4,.,TGTGCCACCAGCAGCAACAGGGCGGTGTTTGAAAAACTGTTTTTT,CATSSNRAVFEKLFF
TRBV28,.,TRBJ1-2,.,TGTGCCAGCAGTGACGGGACTGACAAAGCTAACTATGGCTACACCTTC,CASSDGTDKANYGYTF
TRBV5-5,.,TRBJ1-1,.,TGTGCCAGCAGCTTTCTGTCCGGGCCAGAAGCTTTCTTT,CASSFLSGPEAFF
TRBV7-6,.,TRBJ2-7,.,TGTGCCAGCAGCCCTAGTGGGGTGGAGAGGGAGCAGTACTTC,CASSPSGVEREQYF
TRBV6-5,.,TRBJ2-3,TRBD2,TGTGCCAGCAGTTTCGGACTAGCGGGACTCGCAGATACGCAGTATTTT,CASSFGLAGLADTQYF
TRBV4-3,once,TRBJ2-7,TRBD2,TGCGCCAGCAGCCAACTAGCGGGAACTGGCGAGCAGTACTTC,CASSQLAGTGEQYF
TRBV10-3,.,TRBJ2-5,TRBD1,TGTGCCATCATTCCTGTCACAGGGGTTCGGAGGGAGACCCAGTACTTC,CAIIPVTGVRRETQYF
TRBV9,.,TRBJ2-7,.,TGTGCCAGCAGCGTAGGGGCGTCCGCCTACGAGCAGTACTTC,CASSVGASAYEQYF
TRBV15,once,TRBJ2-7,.,TGTGCCACCAGCAGAGATTCGACTAGCTCCTACGAGCAGTACTTC,CATSRDSTSSYEQYF
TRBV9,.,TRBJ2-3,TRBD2,TGTGCCAGCAGCGTAGGCACTAGCGGGGGCACAGATACGCAGTATTTT,CASSVGTSGGTDTQYF
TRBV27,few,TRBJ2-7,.,TGTGCCAGCAGTTTACGGGAGACAGCCGTAACATACTTC,CASSLRETAVTYF
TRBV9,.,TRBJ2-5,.,TGTGCCAGCAGCGTAGCTGAGGGAGGCTTAGAGACCCAGTACTTC,CASSVAEGGLETQYF
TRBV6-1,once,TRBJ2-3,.,TGTGCCAGCGGGACGGGGGTCACAGATACGCAGTATTTT,CASGTGVTDTQYF
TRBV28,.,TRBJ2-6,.,TGTGCCAGCACCGGCGGGGCTGGGGCCAACGTCCTGACTTTC,CASTGGAGANVLTF
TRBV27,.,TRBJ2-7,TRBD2,TGTGCCAGCAGCCGGGGGACTAGCCCTCGCGAGCAGTACTTC,CASSRGTSPREQYF
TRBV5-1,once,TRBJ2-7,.,TGCGCCAGCAGCTGGAATCACGAATCCTATTCCTACGAGCAGTACTTC,CASSWNHESYSYEQYF
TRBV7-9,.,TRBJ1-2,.,TGTGCCAGCAGCCTACAGGAGGGTGACTATGGCTACACCTTC,CASSLQEGDYGYTF
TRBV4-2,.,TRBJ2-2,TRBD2,TGTGCCAGCAGCCAAGCCGCCGGGACTAGCGGGAGAACTTCGAACACCGGGGAGCTGTTTTTT,CASSQAAGTSGRTSNTGELFF
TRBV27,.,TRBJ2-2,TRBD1,TGTGCCACCGCCCGGGGACAGGGATTGGACACCGGGGAGCTGTTTTTT,CATARGQGLDTGELFF